These 21 T cell receptor beta chains came from one sample sequenced in a study of OX40 agonist ivuxolimab in advanced cancers. Measured with immunoSEQ multiplex PCR; TCRdb has only the in-frame clones, and not every one. The data hold 50,000 or so clones, with approximately 85% observed a single time. The sequenced sample was CD4+ or CD8+ T cells sorted from blood, obtained in a trial of the OX40 agonist ivuxolimab. Receptors were obtained from an adult with an advanced solid tumor such as melanoma, head and neck, liver or kidney cancer.

Only a few counts were recorded for this clone. The chain is built from TRBV18 and TRBJ2-1; D gene uncertain. Germline CDR1 reads KGHSH; CDR2 reads LQKENI. CDR3 length: 13 amino acids. Trimming removed 0 bases from V and 10 bases from J, with 10 bases in between. The CDR3 sequence is CASSPPSSMEQFF. DNA for the CDR3: TGTGCCAGCTCACCACCTTCATCTATGGAGCAGTTCTTC.

A few counts support this clone. The CDR3 here is CASSLVTEYNEQFF. The CDR3, as DNA: TGTGCCAGCAGCTTAGTGACGGAATACAATGAGCAGTTCTTC. This sequence joins TRBV11-2 and TRBJ2-1; D call uncertain. CDR1 SGHAT and CDR2 FQNNGV come from the germline V gene. The length of the CDR3 is 14 residues. V shed 1 base and J shed 4 bases, with 8 bases lying between them.

V and J are TRBV28 and TRBJ2-4, with 9 nucleotides matching TRBD2. Per germline, CDR1 MDHEN and CDR2 SYDVKM. The CDR3 is 13 amino acids. V lost 6 bases, J lost 8 bases, and 5 bases stayed unmatched. In nucleotides, the CDR3 is TGTGCCAGCAGATTTAGCGGGGGCCACATTCAGTACTTC. Its translation: CASRFSGGHIQYF.

This sequence joins TRBV11-1 and TRBJ2-5, with TRBD2 matching over 9 bases. CDR1 and CDR2 from the germline V gene are SGHAT and FQDESV (reference sequence). The CDR3 runs to 16 residues. V shed 2 bases, J shed 5 bases, and the junction held 9 bases outside the gene matches. CDR3: CASSLSASGVFETQYF. The CDR3 coding sequence is TGTGCCAGCAGCTTATCCGCTAGCGGGGTGTTTGAGACCCAGTACTTC.

The chain joins TRBV5-1 to TRBJ2-3; D may be TRBD1 (5 bases). The V gene lost 0 bases and the J gene lost 4 bases, with 12 bases spanning the gap. CDR1 and CDR2 (germline): SGHRS, YFSETQ. CDR3 length equals 15 residues. CDR3 sequence: CASSLGDSPPDTQYF. The DNA for the CDR3 is TGCGCCAGCAGCTTGGGAGACAGTCCTCCAGATACGCAGTATTTT.

The rearrangement joins TRBV14 to TRBJ2-2, with D tentatively TRBD2 (5 bases). The CDR3 runs to 14 residues. Germline CDR1 is SGHDN and CDR2 is FVKESK. The V end was cut by 5 bases, the J end by 6 bases, with 13 bases between. The CDR3 DNA follows: TGTGCCAGCAGCTTTACTAGTTTGGCCGGGGAGCTGTTTTTT. This sequence encodes CASSFTSLAGELFF.

This clone was observed a few times. At the DNA level, this CDR3 is encoded by other sequences in the same sample as well. The chain recombines TRBV14 with TRBJ2-3, with D possibly being TRBD1 or TRBD2 (5 bases each). V was shortened by 0 bases and J by 0 bases, with 10 bases between the two germline ends. From germline, CDR1 is SGHDN and CDR2 FVKESK. The CDR3 is 16 residues long. The CDR3 DNA reads TGTGCCAGCAGCCAAGATGGGGGTGCTAGCACAGATACGCAGTATTTT. Its protein is CASSQDGGASTDTQYF.

The rearrangement uses TRBV2 and TRBJ2-3; TRBD2 agrees at 8 bases. CDR3 length equals 15 residues. The V segment lost 3 bases and the J segment 5 bases; nucleotides outside the gene matches: 7. Germline CDR1 and CDR2: SNHLY and FYNNEI. The CDR3 DNA is TGTGCCAGCAGTGAGGCGGGGGGCCGAGGAGATACGCAGTATTTT. Translating gives CASSEAGGRGDTQYF.

This chain joins TRBV4-2 and TRBJ1-2; 10 bases fit TRBD1. The CDR3 totals 15 residues. With 2 bases clipped from V and 6 bases from J, the junction kept 6 bases outside the gene matches. The germline CDR1 and CDR2 sequences are LGHNA and YNFKEQ. In nucleotides, the CDR3 is TGTGCCAGCAGCCAACCAGGACAGGGGGTTCATGGCTACACCTTC. Protein sequence: CASSQPGQGVHGYTF.

The chain couples TRBV5-4 to TRBJ2-5; 8 nucleotides line up with TRBD2. Germline CDR1 is SGHNT and CDR2 is YYREEE (reference sequence). The J segment lost 4 bases and the V segment lost 1 base, leaving 9 bases of the junction unmatched. The CDR3 loop spans 16 amino acids. CDR3 loop: CASSLTGGLIGETQYF. The CDR3 nucleotides are TGTGCCAGCAGCTTGACGGGGGGGTTGATCGGAGAGACCCAGTACTTC.

There are a few counts of this clone. The chain carries TRBV28 and TRBJ2-7, with 9 bases matching TRBD1. After removal of 10 bases from V and 1 base from J, the junction contained 8 bases not matched to a gene. The CDR3 extends over 14 amino acids. CDR1 is MDHEN and CDR2 is SYDVKM in the germline V gene. The CDR3 loop reads CATLDRGPSYEQYF. In DNA, the CDR3 is TGTGCCACTCTGGACAGGGGCCCTTCCTACGAGCAGTACTTC.

This clone was seen only a few times. The CDR3 spells CASSDQGRATQYF. The CDR3 DNA reads as TGTGCCAGCAGTGATCAGGGGCGGGCTACGCAGTATTTT. The rearrangement uses TRBV25-1 and TRBJ2-3, with TRBD1 as a possible D gene (6 bases). Trimming removed 3 bases from V and 8 bases from J, with 12 bases in between. The CDR3 consists of 13 residues. Germline V gives CDR1 MGHDK, CDR2 SYGVNS.

V and J are TRBV5-1 and TRBJ2-2, with a tentative D call TRBD2 (6 bases). The ends were cut back, 3 bases at V and 0 bases at J, with 9 bases in the middle. This CDR3 is 15 amino acids long. CDR1 and CDR2 from the germline V gene are SGHRS and YFSETQ. The CDR3 protein is CASSSGLANTGELFF. The CDR3, as DNA: TGCGCCAGCAGCTCGGGACTGGCGAACACCGGGGAGCTGTTTTTT. The variable domain in full, completed from reference TRBV5-1 and TRBJ2-2, reads KAGVTQTPRYLIKTRGQQVTLSCSPISGHRSVSWYQQTPGQGLQFLFEYFSETQRNKGNFPGRFSGRQFSNSRSEMNVSTLELGDSALYLCASSSGLANTGELFFGEGSRLTVL.

V usage is TRBV15 and J usage is TRBJ2-1, with D tentatively TRBD1 (6 bases). V lost 0 bases to trimming and J lost 4 bases, with 16 bases between them. CDR1 LNHNV and CDR2 YYDKDF come from the germline V gene (reference sequence). The length of the CDR3 is 17 residues. Here the CDR3 reads CATSRDQRGYPYNEQFF. The CDR3, as DNA: TGTGCCACCAGCAGAGATCAGAGGGGGTACCCTTACAATGAGCAGTTCTTC. Full variable domain (missing parts from reference TRBV15 and TRBJ2-1): DAMVIQNPRYQVTQFGKPVTLSCSQTLNHNVMYWYQQKSSQAPKLLFHYYDKDFNNEADTPDNFQSRRPNTSFCFLDIRSPGLGDTAMYLCATSRDQRGYPYNEQFFGPGTRLTVL.

J is TRBJ2-3 and V is TRBV18, with D possibly called TRBD1 or TRBD2 (6 bases each). Germline V gives CDR1 KGHSH, CDR2 LQKENI. The CDR3 has 15 amino acids. V dropped 2 bases and J dropped 6 bases, with 15 bases sitting between them. The CDR3 sequence is CASSPNSGAGDTQYF. The CDR3 nucleotides read TGTGCCAGCTCACCAAACTCAGGGGCGGGGGATACGCAGTATTTT. Together with reference TRBV18 and TRBJ2-3, the CDR3 gives the full variable domain: NAGVMQNPRHLVRRRGQEARLRCSPMKGHSHVYWYRQLPEEGLKFMVYLQKENIIDESGMPKERFSAEFPKEGPSILRIQQVVRGDSAAYFCASSPNSGAGDTQYFGPGTRLTVL.

The chain is built from TRBV7-3 and TRBJ2-5; 9 bases align to TRBD2. The CDR3 is made up of 15 amino acids. Trimming took 2 bases from V and 5 from J; bases not matched to a gene: 6. Germline CDR1 SGHTA, CDR2 FQGTGA. CDR3 sequence reads: CASSLAGGPEETQYF. The CDR3, as DNA: TGTGCCAGCAGCTTAGCGGGGGGGCCGGAGGAGACCCAGTACTTC.

This CDR3 is CASSLEDTEAFF. CDR3 in DNA: TGCGCCAGCAGCTTGGAAGACACTGAAGCTTTCTTT. The rearrangement links TRBV5-1 to TRBJ1-1; D is unclear. The CDR3 has 12 residues. The germline V gene encodes CDR1 SGHRS and CDR2 YFSETQ. Trimming cost V 0 bases and J 3 bases, with 3 bases left between them.

The chain joins TRBV28 to TRBJ2-3; tentatively, D is TRBD1 (6 bases). V lost 4 bases to trimming and J lost 6 bases, with 14 bases between them. Germline-derived CDR1 and CDR2 are MDHEN and SYDVKM. The CDR3 runs 14 residues. The CDR3 nucleotides are TGTGCCAGCAGTTCAGGGGCGACGGAGGATACGCAGTATTTT. Translated, it gives CASSSGATEDTQYF.

Here the CDR3 DNA reads TGTGCCACCAAGCTGGACAGGGGTGGCGAGCAGTACTTC. Protein sequence: CATKLDRGGEQYF. The gene calls are TRBV2 and TRBJ2-7, with 9 bases that match TRBD1. Germline loops: CDR1 SNHLY, CDR2 FYNNEI. V trimming: 10 bases; J trimming: 6 bases; junction bases outside the gene matches: 10. CDR3 length equals 13 residues.

The chain is built from TRBV6-6 and TRBJ1-1, with 10 bases fitting TRBD1. V gave up 5 bases and J gave up 4 bases; unmatched junction bases: 10. The germline gives CDR1 MNHNY, CDR2 SVGAGI (reference sequence). The CDR3 covers 16 residues. The CDR3 reads CASSPIGQGVVTEAFF. The CDR3 coding sequence is TGTGCCAGCAGTCCCATAGGACAGGGGGTCGTCACTGAAGCTTTCTTT.

The CDR3 is CASSLRVRPDNEQFF. CDR3 nucleotide sequence: TGTGCCAGCAGTTTGCGGGTTAGGCCCGACAATGAGCAGTTCTTC. The chain joins TRBV27 to TRBJ2-1; a possible D gene is TRBD2 (5 bases). CDR1 MNHEY and CDR2 SMNVEV come from the germline V gene (reference sequence). This CDR3 has 15 amino acids. Trimming cost V 3 bases and J 5 bases, with 14 bases left between them.